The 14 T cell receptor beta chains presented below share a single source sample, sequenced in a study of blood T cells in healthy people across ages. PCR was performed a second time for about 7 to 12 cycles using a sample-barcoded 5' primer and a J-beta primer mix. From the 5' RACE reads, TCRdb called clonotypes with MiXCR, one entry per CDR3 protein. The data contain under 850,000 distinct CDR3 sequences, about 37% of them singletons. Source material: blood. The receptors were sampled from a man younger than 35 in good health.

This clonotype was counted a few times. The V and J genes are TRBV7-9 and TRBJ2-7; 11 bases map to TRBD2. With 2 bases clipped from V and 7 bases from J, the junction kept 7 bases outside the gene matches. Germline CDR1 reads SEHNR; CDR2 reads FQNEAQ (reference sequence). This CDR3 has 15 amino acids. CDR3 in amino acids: CASSLLAGGTTEQYF. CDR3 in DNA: TGTGCCAGCAGCTTACTAGCGGGGGGTACTACGGAGCAGTACTTC. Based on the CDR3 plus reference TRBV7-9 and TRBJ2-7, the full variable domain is DTGVSQNPRHKITKRGQNVTFRCDPISEHNRLYWYRQTLGQGPEFLTYFQNEAQLEKSRLLSDRFSAERPKGSFSTLEIQRTEQGDSAMYLCASSLLAGGTTEQYFGPGTRLTVT.

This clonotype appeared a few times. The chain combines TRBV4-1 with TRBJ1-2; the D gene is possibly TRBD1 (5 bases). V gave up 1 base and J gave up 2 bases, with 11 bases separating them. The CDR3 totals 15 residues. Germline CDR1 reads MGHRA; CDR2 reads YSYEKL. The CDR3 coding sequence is TGCGCCAGCAGCCAAGCCTCGACAGACAACTATGGCTACACCTTC. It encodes CASSQASTDNYGYTF.

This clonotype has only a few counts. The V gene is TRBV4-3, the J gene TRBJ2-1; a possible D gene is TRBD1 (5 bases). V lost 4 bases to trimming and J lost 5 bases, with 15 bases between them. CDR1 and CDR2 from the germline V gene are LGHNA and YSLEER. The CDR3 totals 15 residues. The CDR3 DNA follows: TGCGCCAGCAGCCTAGGCGTGACAGTGAACAATGAGCAGTTCTTC. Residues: CASSLGVTVNNEQFF.

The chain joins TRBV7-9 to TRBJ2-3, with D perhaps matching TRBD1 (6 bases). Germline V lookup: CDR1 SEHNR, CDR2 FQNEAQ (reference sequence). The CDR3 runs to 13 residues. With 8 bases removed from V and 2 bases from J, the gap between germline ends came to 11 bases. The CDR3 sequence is CASQGQLTDTQYF. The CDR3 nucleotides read TGTGCCAGCCAAGGACAGCTCACAGATACGCAGTATTTT.

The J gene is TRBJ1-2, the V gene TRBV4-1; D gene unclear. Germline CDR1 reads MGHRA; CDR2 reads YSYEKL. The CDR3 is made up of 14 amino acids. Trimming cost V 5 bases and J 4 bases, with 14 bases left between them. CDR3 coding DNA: TGCGCCAGCAGCACAGTCGAGGAGGGCTATGGCTACACCTTC. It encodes CASSTVEEGYGYTF.

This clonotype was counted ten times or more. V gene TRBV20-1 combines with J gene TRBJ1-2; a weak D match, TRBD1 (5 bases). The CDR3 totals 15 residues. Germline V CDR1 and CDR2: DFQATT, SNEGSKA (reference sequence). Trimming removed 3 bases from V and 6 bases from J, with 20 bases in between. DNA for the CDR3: TGCAGTGCTAGGGGCCGACAGATGACGGGCAATGGCTACACCTTC. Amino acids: CSARGRQMTGNGYTF.

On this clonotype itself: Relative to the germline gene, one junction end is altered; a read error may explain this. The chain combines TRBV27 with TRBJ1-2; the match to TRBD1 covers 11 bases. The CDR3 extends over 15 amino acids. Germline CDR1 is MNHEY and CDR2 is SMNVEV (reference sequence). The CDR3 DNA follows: TGTGCCTGCAGGGGACAGGGGGTAAAGAACTATGGCTACACCTTC. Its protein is CACRGQGVKNYGYTF.

CDR3 in DNA: TGTGCCAGCACCGCCCCCTCCTACAATGAGCAGTACTTC. Protein: CASTAPSYNEQYF. The chain recombines TRBV11-2 with TRBJ2-5; D unclear. Trimming removed 7 bases from V and 11 bases from J, with 20 bases in between. CDR1 and CDR2 from the germline V gene are SGHAT and FQNNGV. CDR3 length: 13 residues.

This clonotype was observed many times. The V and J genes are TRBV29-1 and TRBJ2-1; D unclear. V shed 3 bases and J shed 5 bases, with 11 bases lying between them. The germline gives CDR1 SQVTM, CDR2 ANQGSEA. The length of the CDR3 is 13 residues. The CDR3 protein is CSVDVGRDNEQFF. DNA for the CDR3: TGCAGCGTTGATGTCGGCAGAGACAATGAGCAGTTCTTC.

CDR3: CASSSSIYEQYF. CDR3 nucleotide sequence: TGTGCCAGCAGTTCGTCCATCTACGAGCAGTACTTC. The V call is TRBV12-3 or TRBV12-4, the J call TRBJ2-4; D gene ambiguous. The J call is doubtful: the DNA matches TRBJ2-7 better. The CDR3 is 12 residues long.

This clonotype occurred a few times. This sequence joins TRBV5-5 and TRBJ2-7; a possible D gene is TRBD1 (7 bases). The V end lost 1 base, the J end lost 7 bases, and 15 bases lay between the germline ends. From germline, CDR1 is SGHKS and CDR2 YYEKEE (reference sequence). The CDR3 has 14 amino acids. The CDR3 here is CASSLPGGGNEQYF. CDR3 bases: TGTGCCAGCAGCTTGCCAGGGGGAGGCAATGAGCAGTACTTC.

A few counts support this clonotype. CDR3 sequence reads: CASSLRGQDTEAFF. In DNA, the CDR3 is TGTGCCAGCAGCTTGCGGGGCCAGGACACTGAAGCTTTCTTT. The rearrangement uses TRBV5-6 and TRBJ1-1, with D tentatively TRBD1 (5 bases). Germline lookup yields CDR1 SGHDT and CDR2 YYEEEE. V lost 1 base and J 3 bases, leaving 10 bases between the germline ends. The CDR3 sequence is 14 residues long. The full variable domain, completed using reference TRBV5-6 and TRBJ1-1, is DAGVTQSPTHLIKTRGQQVTLRCSPKSGHDTVSWYQQALGQGPQFIFQYYEEEERQRGNFPDRFSGHQFPNYSSELNVNALLLGDSALYLCASSLRGQDTEAFFGQGTRLTVV.

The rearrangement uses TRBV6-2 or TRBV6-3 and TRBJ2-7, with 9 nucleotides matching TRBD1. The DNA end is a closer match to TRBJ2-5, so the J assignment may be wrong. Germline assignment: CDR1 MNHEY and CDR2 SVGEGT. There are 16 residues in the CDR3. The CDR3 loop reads CASSTTGTGREETQYF. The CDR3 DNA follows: TGTGCCAGCAGTACCACCGGGACAGGGAGGGAGGAGACCCAGTACTTC.

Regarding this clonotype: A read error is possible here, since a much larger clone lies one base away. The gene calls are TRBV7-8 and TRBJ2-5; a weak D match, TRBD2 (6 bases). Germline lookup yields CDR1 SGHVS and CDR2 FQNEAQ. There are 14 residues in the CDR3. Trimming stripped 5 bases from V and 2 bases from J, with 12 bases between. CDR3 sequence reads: CASSAPGRQETQYF. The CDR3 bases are TGTGCCAGCAGCGCCCCAGGGAGGCAAGAGACCCAGTACTTC.